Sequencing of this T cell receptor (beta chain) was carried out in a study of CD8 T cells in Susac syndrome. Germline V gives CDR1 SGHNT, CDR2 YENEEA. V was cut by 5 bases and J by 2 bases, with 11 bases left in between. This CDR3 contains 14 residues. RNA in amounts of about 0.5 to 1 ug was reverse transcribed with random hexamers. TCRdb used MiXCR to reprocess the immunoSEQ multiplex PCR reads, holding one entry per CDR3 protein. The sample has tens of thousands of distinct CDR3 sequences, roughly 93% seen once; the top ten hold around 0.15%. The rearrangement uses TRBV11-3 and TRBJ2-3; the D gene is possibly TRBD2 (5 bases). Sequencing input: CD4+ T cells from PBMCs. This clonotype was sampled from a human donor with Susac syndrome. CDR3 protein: CASSAPDFTDTQYF. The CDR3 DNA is TGTGCCAGCAGCGCACCGGACTTCACAGATACGCAGTATTTT.